Detailed here is one T cell receptor beta chain. Its antigen is unknown. The data were obtained in a study of OX40 agonist ivuxolimab in advanced cancers. Notes on the study in general: Some patients without response likewise showed low normalized clonal expansion.

Profiled with immunoSEQ multiplex PCR; TCRdb holds only in-frame clones, not every one. Counted here are more than 55,000 clones, around 82% occurring once; the ten biggest clones make up over 3%. The V end lost 4 bases, the J end lost 1 base, and 12 bases lay between the germline ends. Looked up from germline, CDR1 is SGHRS and CDR2 is YFSETQ. This CDR3 comprises 15 residues. The clonotype comes from an adult with an advanced solid tumor such as melanoma, head and neck, liver or kidney cancer. This specimen consisted of CD4+ or CD8+ T cells sorted from blood, obtained in a trial of the OX40 agonist ivuxolimab. The V gene is TRBV5-1, the J gene TRBJ1-5; weak D call: TRBD1 (6 bases). The CDR3: CASSPGEGSNQPQHF. Here the CDR3 DNA reads TGCGCCAGCAGCCCAGGGGAGGGCAGCAATCAGCCCCAGCATTTT.